This entry lists 20 T cell receptor beta chains sequenced from one sample in a study of T cell repertoires in cytomegalovirus infection. One entry per CDR3 protein, called by TCRdb with MiXCR from the reads. The repertoire includes about 89,000 distinct CDR3 sequences, 25% to 30% of them detected once, and roughly 71% sits in the top ten. Their specific antigens are unknown. This sample comprised CD8+ T cells from cultured PBMCs, obtained from culture after CMV antigen stimulation. Receptors originate from a human donor in good health (CMV status not recorded). Some clones in this sample may be carry-over from other donors' samples.

The gene calls are TRBV7-8 and TRBJ2-2, with D tentatively TRBD1 (5 bases). Between the trimmed V and J ends, which lost 2 bases and 0 bases, there was a span of 13 bases. The germline V gene has CDR1 SGHVS and CDR2 FQNEAQ. The CDR3 contains 17 residues. CDR3 coding DNA: TGTGCCAGCAGCTTATCCCAGGGAAAGACGAACACCGGGGAGCTGTTTTTT. Its protein product is CASSLSQGKTNTGELFF.

This chain connects TRBV13 to TRBJ2-1, with 7 bases aligning to TRBD1. CDR3 size: 15 residues. V lost 3 bases and J lost 2; bases outside the gene matches: 4. Germline values: CDR1 PRHDT, CDR2 FYEKMQ (reference sequence). As DNA, the CDR3 is TGTGCCAGCAGCTTCTTACAGGGGCCCTACAATGAGCAGTTCTTC. Protein sequence: CASSFLQGPYNEQFF. The whole variable domain, remainder taken from reference TRBV13 and TRBJ2-1, is AAGVIQSPRHLIKEKRETATLKCYPIPRHDTVYWYQQGPGQDPQFLISFYEKMQSDKGSIPDRFSAQQFSDYHSELNMSSLELGDSALYFCASSFLQGPYNEQFFGPGTRLTVL.

The V call is TRBV7-2, the J call TRBJ2-5, with D possibly being TRBD2 (6 bases). This CDR3 region has 16 residues. Per germline, CDR1 SGHTA and CDR2 FQGNSA. The germline V and J ends were trimmed by 3 bases and 6 bases, with 20 bases remaining between them. The CDR3 DNA reads TGTGCCAGCAGCTTTTGGTGGAGGGGAGACGGGAAGACCCAGTACTTC. Translating gives CASSFWWRGDGKTQYF.

The V and J genes are TRBV7-6 and TRBJ2-3; TRBD2 might be the D (6 bases). CDR1 and CDR2 (germline): SGHVS, FNYEAQ. The germline V and J ends were trimmed by 6 bases and 2 bases, with 15 bases remaining between them. This CDR3 region has 15 residues. This CDR3 reads CASSLRGVLTDTQYF. In DNA, the CDR3 is TGTGCCAGCAGTCTCCGCGGGGTCCTCACAGATACGCAGTATTTT. Full variable domain (outside the CDR3, taken from reference TRBV7-6 and TRBJ2-3): GAGVSQSPRYKVTKRGQDVALRCDPISGHVSLYWYRQALGQGPEFLTYFNYEAQQDKSGLPNDRFSAERPEGSISTLTIQRTEQRDSAMYRCASSLRGVLTDTQYFGPGTRLTVL.

The chain carries TRBV7-3 and TRBJ2-2; TRBD1 matches 10 bases. After removal of 5 bases from V and 5 bases from J, the junction contained 5 bases not matched to a gene. CDR1 and CDR2 from the germline V gene are SGHTA and FQGTGA. CDR3 length: 15 amino acids. CDR3 sequence (DNA): TGTGCCAGCAGCAGGGGACAGGGGCGGACCGGGGAGCTGTTTTTT. Amino acids: CASSRGQGRTGELFF.

This clonotype was counted ten times or more. The chain joins TRBV28 to TRBJ1-1, with unresolved D. Germline-derived CDR1 and CDR2 are MDHEN and SYDVKM. The V end lost 2 bases, the J end lost 2 bases, and 9 bases lay between the germline ends. The CDR3 is 14 amino acids. In DNA form, the CDR3 reads TGTGCCAGCAGTTTACTCCTCCTAAACACTGAAGCTTTCTTT. Amino acid sequence: CASSLLLLNTEAFF.

In its sample, this clonotype was seen a few times. The J gene is TRBJ2-2, the V gene TRBV10-3; TRBD2 matches at 9 bases. Germline loops: CDR1 ENHRY, CDR2 SYGVKD. V lost 0 bases to trimming and J lost 6 bases; unmatched junction nucleotides: 8. The CDR3 is 17 residues long. The CDR3, as DNA: TGTGCCATCAGTGAGTCGTCGCGGGGGGGGGACCCCGGGGAGCTGTTTTTT. Protein: CAISESSRGGDPGELFF.

This clonotype was counted ten times or more. The rearrangement uses TRBV7-9 and TRBJ1-4, with D perhaps matching TRBD1 (5 bases). The CDR3 runs 15 residues. Germline V CDR1 and CDR2: SEHNR, FQNEAQ (reference sequence). The germline V and J ends were trimmed by 5 bases and 7 bases, with 17 bases remaining between them. In DNA, the CDR3 is TGTGCCAGCAGCCCCCCGGGGCAGCCGATTGAAAAACTGTTTTTT. Translated, it gives CASSPPGQPIEKLFF.

V is TRBV6-5 and J is TRBJ2-1; 7 nucleotides agree with TRBD1. Germline V gene lookup returns CDR1 MNHEY and CDR2 SVGAGI. V lost 0 bases to trimming and J lost 9 bases; unmatched junction nucleotides: 2. CDR3 length: 13 residues. The CDR3 region has the DNA TGTGCCAGCAGTTACTCAGGGGGCACTGAGCAGTTCTTC. It translates to CASSYSGGTEQFF.

This clonotype was seen more than once but under ten times. This chain links TRBV29-1 with TRBJ2-2, with 9 bases fitting TRBD1. The CDR3 is 13 amino acids. J was trimmed by 7 bases and V by 4 bases; bases with no gene match: 4. Germline V gene lookup returns CDR1 SQVTM and CDR2 ANQGSEA. The CDR3 DNA is TGCAGCGTTGGGACAGGGGCGAACGGGGAGCTGTTTTTT. Its protein is CSVGTGANGELFF.

This rearrangement joins TRBV20-1 to TRBJ1-2; D unresolved. Germline V lookup: CDR1 DFQATT, CDR2 SNEGSKA (reference sequence). V lost 5 bases and J 4 bases, leaving 14 bases between the germline ends. This CDR3 comprises 13 residues. CDR3 nucleotides: TGCAGTGCTCCAGATAAGGAACTCTATGGCTACACCTTC. This encodes CSAPDKELYGYTF.

This clonotype showed up many times. The chain is built from TRBV7-6 and TRBJ1-1, with D possibly TRBD1 on 5 matching bases. The CDR3 sequence is 15 residues long. The germline V gene encodes CDR1 SGHVS and CDR2 FNYEAQ. Between the trimmed V and J ends, which lost 5 bases and 4 bases, there was a span of 17 bases. CDR3 DNA: TGTGCCAGCAGCCCTCTAGGGGCAGGGTCCACTGAAGCTTTCTTT. It codes for CASSPLGAGSTEAFF.

The chain is built from TRBV9 and TRBJ2-7; the match to TRBD2 covers 9 bases. The CDR3 is 16 amino acids. The germline CDR1 and CDR2 sequences are SGDLS and YYNGEE. J gave up 3 bases and V 4 bases, and 11 bases lay outside the gene matches. The chain's CDR3 is CASSPAGGTSLYEQYF. CDR3 DNA sequence: TGTGCCAGCAGCCCCGCGGGGGGGACTAGCCTCTACGAGCAGTACTTC.

This clonotype was seen repeatedly, ten times or more. The chain combines TRBV20-1 with TRBJ2-4; 11 bases align to TRBD2. Germline V gives CDR1 DFQATT, CDR2 SNEGSKA (reference sequence). The J segment lost 2 bases and the V segment lost 1 base, leaving 1 base of the junction unmatched. The CDR3 runs to 15 residues. The CDR3 nucleotides read TGCAGTGCTAGAGGGACTAGCGGGTCCAAAAACATTCAGTACTTC. Protein product: CSARGTSGSKNIQYF.

A single count supports this clonotype. The CDR3: CASSPTETEAFF. CDR3 coding DNA: TGTGCCAGCAGCCCGACCGAGACTGAAGCTTTCTTT. The genes are TRBV6-8 and TRBJ1-1; the D is unclear. V lost 6 bases, J lost 5 bases, and 10 bases lay in between. This CDR3 is built from 12 residues. CDR1 is MNHGY and CDR2 is SAAAGT in the germline V gene.

At least ten counts were recorded for this clonotype. The chain uses TRBV7-9 and TRBJ2-5; D not certain. The CDR3 runs 12 residues. Germline loops: CDR1 SEHNR, CDR2 FQNEAQ (reference sequence). Between the trimmed V and J ends, which lost 6 bases and 5 bases, there was a span of 10 bases. CDR3 DNA: TGTGCCAGCAGATCCATCAGGGAGACCCAGTACTTC. It codes for CASRSIRETQYF.

In its sample, this clonotype was seen a few times. This chain joins TRBV12-3 or TRBV12-4 and TRBJ2-3, with D perhaps matching TRBD2 (5 bases). CDR3 length: 16 residues. V dropped 6 bases and J dropped 3 bases, with 19 bases sitting between them. CDR3 sequence: CASRGSRTRVTDTQYF. CDR3 sequence (DNA): TGTGCCAGCAGGGGGTCCCGGACGAGGGTGACAGATACGCAGTATTTT.

The chain combines TRBV12-3 or TRBV12-4 with TRBJ1-6; 7 bases map to TRBD1. V was pared by 3 bases and J by 6 bases, with 2 bases of the junction left unmatched. The CDR3 runs to 14 residues. CDR3 protein: CASSLRQGNSPLHF. CDR3 nucleotide sequence: TGTGCCAGCAGTTTGCGACAGGGTAATTCACCCCTCCACTTT.

The chain couples TRBV12-3 or TRBV12-4 to TRBJ1-5; D ambiguous. V lost 8 bases, J lost 0 bases, and 17 bases lay in between. The CDR3 length is 16 residues. The CDR3 loop reads CASAGQSLYSNQPQHF. CDR3 DNA sequence: TGTGCCAGCGCTGGGCAGTCGTTATATAGCAATCAGCCCCAGCATTTT.

This clonotype showed up many times. The J gene is TRBJ1-1, the V gene TRBV7-9; D remains unclear. V lost 4 bases and J 0 bases, leaving 18 bases between the germline ends. Germline lookup yields CDR1 SEHNR and CDR2 FQNEAQ (reference sequence). The CDR3 has 17 amino acids. The CDR3 region is CASSYPFRAKVNTEAFF. In DNA, the CDR3 is TGTGCCAGCAGCTATCCCTTCCGGGCCAAGGTGAACACTGAAGCTTTCTTT.